The sequence of this TCR beta chain was determined in a study of STAT5B mutations in CD4+ large granular lymphocyte leukemia. The method was immunoSEQ multiplex PCR; TCRdb's version includes in-frame clones alone and lacks a portion of them. The sample includes roughly 40,000 clones, approximately 84% seen only once; the top ten take under 0.4%. The V end lost 5 bases, the J end lost 10 bases, and 15 bases lay between the germline ends. Germline values: CDR1 SGHDN, CDR2 FVKESK. The CDR3 has 13 amino acids. The genes are TRBV14 and TRBJ2-1; a possible D gene is TRBD1 (5 bases). The source material was CD4+ T cells from blood buffy coats. The clonotype comes from a human donor in good health. CDR3 in DNA: TGTGCCAGCAGCGCACAGGTGGCTCTGGAGCAGTTCTTC. Its protein is CASSAQVALEQFF. Using reference TRBV14 and TRBJ2-1 for the parts outside the CDR3, the full variable domain is EAGVTQFPSHSVIEKGQTVTLRCDPISGHDNLYWYRRVMGKEIKFLLHFVKESKQDESGMPNNRFLAERTGGTYSTLKVQPAELEDSGVYFCASSAQVALEQFFGPGTRLTVL.